Below are 9 T cell receptor beta chains sequenced from a single sample in a study of human T cells and chemical hapten exposure. TCRdb recomputed calls from the RACE reads with MiXCR, one row per CDR3 protein. Here the sample spans fewer than 400,000 distinct CDR3 sequences, under 9% being singletons. Time point in this sample: patch test 1, 2 weeks after DPC sensitization. Sample treatment: therapeutic diphenylcyclopropenone sensitization with weekly scalp DPC. This material consisted of whole blood, taken in connection with sensitization to the hapten diphenylcyclopropenone (DPC). The receptor source for this set is a woman aged 18 to 35 with alopecia areata. Some clones in this sample may be carry-over from other donors' samples.

This clonotype was counted between two and nine times. The CDR3 sequence: CASSLARNSPLHF. DNA of the CDR3: TGTGCCAGCAGCTTAGCGAGGAATTCACCCCTCCACTTT. The chain joins TRBV7-6 to TRBJ1-6; D is unclear. The CDR3 extends over 13 amino acids. Germline values: CDR1 SGHVS, CDR2 FNYEAQ. Trimming stripped 0 bases from V and 7 bases from J, with 4 bases between.

On this clonotype: Here the CDR3 omits its conserved ending phenylalanine or tryptophan, so a read error is the likely source. The gene calls are TRBV12-3 or TRBV12-4 and TRBJ1-1; tentatively, D is TRBD1 (5 bases). Trimming pared 6 bases from V and 1 base from J, leaving 12 bases between. The CDR3 runs to 14 residues. Here the CDR3 reads CASSAGTWNTEAFI. The CDR3 DNA follows: TGTGCCAGCAGCGCTGGGACCTGGAACACTGAAGCTTTCATT.

This clonotype was picked up a small number of times. The J gene is TRBJ2-1, the V gene TRBV9; no reliable D call. Trimming left V 0 bases short and J 13 bases short, with 14 bases between. The germline V gene encodes CDR1 SGDLS and CDR2 YYNGEE. The CDR3 totals 13 residues. CDR3 nucleotide sequence: TGTGCCAGCAGCGTAGGCCCCGCCCAAACCCAGTTCTTC. This translates into CASSVGPAQTQFF. Supplemented by reference TRBV9 and TRBJ2-1, the full variable domain reads DSGVTQTPKHLITATGQRVTLRCSPRSGDLSVYWYQQSLDQGLQFLIQYYNGEERAKGNILERFSAQQFPDLHSELNLSSLELGDSALYFCASSVGPAQTQFFGPGTRLTVL.

The chain has TRBV3-1 and TRBJ2-7; D is ambiguous. V lost 4 bases, J lost 5 bases, and 15 bases lay in between. The CDR3 totals 14 residues. CDR1 is LGHDT, CDR2 YNNKEL, per germline (reference sequence). CDR3: CASSPFSRTDEQYF. The CDR3 bases are TGTGCCAGCAGCCCCTTCAGCCGTACGGACGAGCAGTACTTC.

This clonotype was seen repeatedly, ten times or more. J is TRBJ2-7 and V is TRBV5-4, with D uncertain. Germline loops: CDR1 SGHNT, CDR2 YYREEE (reference sequence). The CDR3 covers 13 residues. Trimming removed 1 base from V and 1 base from J, with 6 bases in between. The CDR3 here is CASSLFGSYEQYF. The CDR3 DNA follows: TGTGCCAGCAGCTTGTTTGGTTCCTACGAGCAGTACTTC. Looking up the rest from reference TRBV5-4 and TRBJ2-7 gives the full variable domain: ETGVTQSPTHLIKTRGQQVTLRCSSQSGHNTVSWYQQALGQGPQFIFQYYREEENGRGNFPPRFSGLQFPNYSSELNVNALELDDSALYLCASSLFGSYEQYFGPGTRLTVT.

This clonotype was counted between two and nine times. The V and J genes are TRBV6-1 and TRBJ2-6; D is possibly TRBD1 or TRBD2 (5 bases each). Per the germline V gene, CDR1 is MNHNS and CDR2 is SASEGT. The CDR3 sequence is 16 residues long. V was pared by 6 bases and J by 0 bases, with 12 bases between. The CDR3 coding sequence is TGTGCCAGCAGATCCGGGACCAGCTCTGGGGCCAACGTCCTGACTTTC. Its translation is CASRSGTSSGANVLTF.

At least ten counts were recorded for this clonotype. The rearrangement links TRBV6-2 or TRBV6-3 to TRBJ2-1; 9 bases fit TRBD1. CDR3 size: 15 residues. Germline V CDR1 and CDR2: MNHEY, SVGEGT. The V gene end was trimmed by 1 base and the J gene end by 8 bases; junction bases not matched to a gene: 6. The CDR3 here is CASSYLTGGSDEQFF. The CDR3 bases are TGTGCCAGCAGTTACTTAACAGGGGGCTCGGATGAGCAGTTCTTC.

The chain employs TRBV14 and TRBJ1-1; D uncertain. Trimming shortened V by 2 bases and J by 9 bases, and 10 bases separated the two germline ends. The CDR3 runs 12 residues. Germline V gene sequence: CDR1 SGHDN, CDR2 FVKESK. Here the CDR3 reads CASSQYTFQAFF. The CDR3 bases are TGTGCCAGCAGCCAATATACGTTCCAAGCTTTCTTT.

This clonotype turned up a few times. The chain couples TRBV3-1 to TRBJ2-7; D uncertain. Trimming stripped 0 bases from V and 5 bases from J, with 8 bases between. The germline V gene encodes CDR1 LGHDT and CDR2 YNNKEL (reference sequence). The CDR3 has 13 residues. CDR3 in DNA: TGTGCCAGCAGCCAAGATCTCCCCGACGAGCAGTACTTC. Protein product: CASSQDLPDEQYF.